This TCR beta chain is drawn from a study of blood T cell repertoires in COVID-19. About the study: The United States, Italy and Spain supplied acute and convalescent COVID-19 samples.

Germline CDR1 MNHEY, CDR2 SVGEGT. V lost 5 bases and J lost 0, with 16 bases in between. The CDR3 is 17 residues long. Clones were sequenced by immunoSEQ multiplex PCR, and TCRdb holds only the in-frame ones, with some missing. This table holds about 250,000 clones, around 84% found once. Living in about two dozen US areas, the participants were between roughly 18 and 90 years of age. Cohort allocation depended upon clinical history that participants reported. The receptor's source is a man in his forties who had recovered from COVID-19. Sequenced material: PBMCs or T cells enriched from blood (not recorded which). V usage is TRBV6-2 or TRBV6-3 and J usage is TRBJ1-4; no reliable D call. CDR3 sequence: CASSRSTEEPTNEKLFF. CDR3 DNA sequence: TGTGCCAGCAGTCGCTCCACAGAAGAGCCAACTAATGAAAAACTGTTTTTT.